The clone carrying this T cell receptor (beta chain) was counted only a few times. The antigen remains unidentified. These data come from a study of T-cell memory formation after mild COVID-19. This CDR3 region has 17 residues. The germline V gene has CDR1 SGHRS and CDR2 YFSETQ. V lost 0 bases, J lost 0 bases, and 12 bases lay in between. Study-wide points: Clones shrinking from day 15 to 85 showed even CD4/CD8 mixes; later expanders tilted CD4+.

The 5'RACE method, run with constant-segment primers, produced TCR alpha and TCR beta cDNA libraries (carrying sample barcodes and UMIs). TCRdb re-derived calls from the 5' RACE reads in MiXCR, one entry per CDR3 protein. The top ten hold roughly 8.7% of the sample, which has about 430,000 distinct CDR3 sequences, roughly 24% seen once. The chain uses TRBV5-1 and TRBJ2-2, with D possibly TRBD1 on 6 matching bases. The material sequenced was PBMCs or a T cell subset sorted from them (not recorded which). The sequence was collected from an adult woman who had mild COVID-19 (a few samples of this study predate the infection). Cell type and time point are not known. In DNA form, the CDR3 reads TGCGCCAGCAGCTTGGCCGGGACACCTACGAACACCGGGGAGCTGTTTTTT. This translates into CASSLAGTPTNTGELFF. Using reference TRBV5-1 and TRBJ2-2 for the parts outside the CDR3, the full variable domain is KAGVTQTPRYLIKTRGQQVTLSCSPISGHRSVSWYQQTPGQGLQFLFEYFSETQRNKGNFPGRFSGRQFSNSRSEMNVSTLELGDSALYLCASSLAGTPTNTGELFFGEGSRLTVL.